This entry lists 6 T cell receptor beta chains sequenced from one sample in a study of cytomegalovirus exposure and HLA in healthy donors. In the PCR, 60 Vbeta and 13 Jbeta primers were used. TCRdb's table, derived via immunoSEQ multiplex PCR, lists solely in-frame clones and lacks some. This listing includes approximately 130,000 clones. The sample taken for sequencing was PBMCs. The receptors were gathered from a woman aged 60-75 years in good health and CMV-seronegative.

This chain uses TRBV19 with TRBJ2-2; D possibly corresponds to TRBD1 (5 bases). The CDR3 has 14 amino acids. CDR1 LNHDA and CDR2 SQIVND come from the germline V gene (reference sequence). The germline V and J ends were trimmed by 10 bases and 5 bases, with 17 bases remaining between them. Written as DNA, the CDR3 is TGTGCCACCTCCTCTGGGGCAGTTACCGGGGAGCTGTTTTTT. Translating gives CATSSGAVTGELFF.

The J gene is TRBJ1-6, the V gene TRBV2; 10 bases align to TRBD1. The CDR3 loop spans 16 amino acids. V was pared by 6 bases and J by 7 bases, with 9 bases of the junction left unmatched. CDR1 and CDR2 from the germline V gene are SNHLY and FYNNEI. This CDR3 reads CASRGDRGRYNSPLHF. Here the CDR3 DNA reads TGTGCCAGCAGGGGGGACAGGGGTCGTTACAATTCACCCCTCCACTTT. The variable domain in full, completed from reference TRBV2 and TRBJ1-6, reads EPEVTQTPSHQVTQMGQEVILRCVPISNHLYFYWYRQILGQKVEFLVSFYNNEISEKSEIFDDQFSVERPDGSNFTLKIRSTKLEDSAMYFCASRGDRGRYNSPLHFGNGTRLTVT.

The chain joins TRBV5-4 to TRBJ2-1, with 12 nucleotides matching TRBD1. This CDR3 contains 16 residues. V lost 0 bases and J lost 10; bases outside the gene matches: 8. CDR1 is SGHNT, CDR2 YYREEE, per germline (reference sequence). CDR3 residues: CASSLASGQGAIEQFF. DNA of the CDR3: TGTGCCAGCAGCTTGGCCTCGGGACAGGGGGCGATCGAGCAGTTCTTC.

V is TRBV7-3 and J is TRBJ1-1, with no clear D. The CDR3 is made up of 15 amino acids. V dropped 2 bases and J dropped 5 bases, with 15 bases sitting between them. Germline values: CDR1 SGHTA, CDR2 FQGTGA. The CDR3 DNA follows: TGTGCCAGCAGCTTAGAGGGTCCAGGTAGGACTGAAGCTTTCTTT. Residues: CASSLEGPGRTEAFF.

The chain uses TRBV10-3 and TRBJ2-1, with 8 bases aligning to TRBD2. Unmatched junction bases numbered 9, after V lost 10 bases and J lost 4 bases. There are 14 residues in the CDR3. Germline V gene sequence: CDR1 ENHRY, CDR2 SYGVKD. The CDR3: CATHSGSTYNEQFF. The CDR3 coding sequence is TGTGCCACTCACAGCGGGAGCACGTACAATGAGCAGTTCTTC.

The chain uses TRBV30 and TRBJ2-6; no reliable D call. CDR1 and CDR2 from the germline V gene are GTSNPN and SVGIG (reference sequence). The germline V and J ends were trimmed by 6 bases and 2 bases, with 8 bases remaining between them. The CDR3 contains 13 residues. CDR3: CACIFPGANVLTF. As DNA, the CDR3 is TGTGCCTGTATTTTCCCTGGGGCCAACGTCCTGACTTTC. Combining the CDR3 with reference TRBV30 and TRBJ2-6 gives the whole variable domain SQTIHQWPATLVQPVGSPLSLECTVEGTSNPNLYWYRQAAGRGLQLLFYSVGIGQISSEVPQNLSASRPQDRQFILSSKKLLLSDSGFYLCACIFPGANVLTFGAGSRLTVL.